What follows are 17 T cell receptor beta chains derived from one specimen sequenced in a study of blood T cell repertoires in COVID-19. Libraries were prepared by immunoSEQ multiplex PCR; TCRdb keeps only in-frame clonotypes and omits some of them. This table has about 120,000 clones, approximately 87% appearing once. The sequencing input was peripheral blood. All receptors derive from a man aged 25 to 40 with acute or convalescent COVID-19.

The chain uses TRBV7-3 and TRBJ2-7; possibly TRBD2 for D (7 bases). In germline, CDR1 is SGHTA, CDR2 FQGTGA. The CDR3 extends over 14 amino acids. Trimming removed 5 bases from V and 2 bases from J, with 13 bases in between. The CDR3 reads CASSPGGGPYEQYF. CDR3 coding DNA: TGTGCCAGCAGCCCGGGGGGCGGACCCTACGAGCAGTACTTC.

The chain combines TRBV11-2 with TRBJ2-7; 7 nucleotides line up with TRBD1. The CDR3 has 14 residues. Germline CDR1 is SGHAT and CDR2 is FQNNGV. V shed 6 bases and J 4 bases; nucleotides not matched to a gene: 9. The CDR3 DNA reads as TGTGCCAGCAGTTCCGACAGGGAGAGATACGAGCAGTACTTC. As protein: CASSSDRERYEQYF.

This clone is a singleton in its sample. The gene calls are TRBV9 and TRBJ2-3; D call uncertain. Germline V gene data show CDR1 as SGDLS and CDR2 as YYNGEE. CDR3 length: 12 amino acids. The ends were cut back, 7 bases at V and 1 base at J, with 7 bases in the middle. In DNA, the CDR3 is TGTGCCAGCCGCCGCGGCACAGATACGCAGTATTTT. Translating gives CASRRGTDTQYF.

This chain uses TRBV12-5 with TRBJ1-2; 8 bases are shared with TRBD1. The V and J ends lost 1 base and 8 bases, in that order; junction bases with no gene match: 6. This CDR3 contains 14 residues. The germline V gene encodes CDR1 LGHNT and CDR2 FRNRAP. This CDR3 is CASGLGQGNRGYTF. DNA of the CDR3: TGTGCTAGTGGTTTGGGACAGGGGAATAGGGGCTACACCTTC.

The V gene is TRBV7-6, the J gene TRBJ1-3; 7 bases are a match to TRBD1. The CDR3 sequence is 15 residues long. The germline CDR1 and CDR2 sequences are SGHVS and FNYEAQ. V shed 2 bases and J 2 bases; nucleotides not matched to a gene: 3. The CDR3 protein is CASSLFTGAGNTIYF. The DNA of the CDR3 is TGTGCCAGCAGCTTATTCACAGGGGCTGGAAACACCATATATTTT.

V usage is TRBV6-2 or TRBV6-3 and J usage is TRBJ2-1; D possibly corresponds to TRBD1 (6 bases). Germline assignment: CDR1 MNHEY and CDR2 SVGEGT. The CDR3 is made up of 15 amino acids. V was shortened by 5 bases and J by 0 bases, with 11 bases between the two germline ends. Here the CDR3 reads CASSLRQDSYNEQFF. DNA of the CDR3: TGTGCCAGCAGTCTCCGACAGGACTCCTACAATGAGCAGTTCTTC.

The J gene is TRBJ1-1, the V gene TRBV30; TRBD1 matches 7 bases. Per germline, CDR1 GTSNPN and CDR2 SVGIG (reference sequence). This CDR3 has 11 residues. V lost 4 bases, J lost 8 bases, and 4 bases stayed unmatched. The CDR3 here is CAWIGGWEAFF. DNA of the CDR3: TGTGCCTGGATAGGGGGCTGGGAAGCTTTCTTT.

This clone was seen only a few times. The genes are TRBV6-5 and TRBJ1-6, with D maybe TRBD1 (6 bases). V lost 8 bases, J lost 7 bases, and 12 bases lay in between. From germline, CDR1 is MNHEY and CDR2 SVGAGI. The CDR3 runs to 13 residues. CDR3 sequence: CASSWTENSPLHF. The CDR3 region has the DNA TGTGCCAGCTCCTGGACAGAAAATTCACCCCTCCACTTT.

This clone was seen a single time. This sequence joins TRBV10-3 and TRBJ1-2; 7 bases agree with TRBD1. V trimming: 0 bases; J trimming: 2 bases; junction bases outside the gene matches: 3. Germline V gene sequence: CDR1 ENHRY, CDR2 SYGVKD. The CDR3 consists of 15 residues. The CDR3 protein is CAISESGQFNYGYTF. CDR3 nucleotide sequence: TGTGCCATCAGTGAGTCGGGACAGTTCAACTATGGCTACACCTTC.

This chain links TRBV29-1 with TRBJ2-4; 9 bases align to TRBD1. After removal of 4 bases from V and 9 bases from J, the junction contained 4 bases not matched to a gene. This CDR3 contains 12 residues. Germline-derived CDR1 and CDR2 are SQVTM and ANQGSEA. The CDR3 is CSVVTGGGIQYF. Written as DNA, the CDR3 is TGCAGCGTTGTAACAGGGGGCGGCATTCAGTACTTC.

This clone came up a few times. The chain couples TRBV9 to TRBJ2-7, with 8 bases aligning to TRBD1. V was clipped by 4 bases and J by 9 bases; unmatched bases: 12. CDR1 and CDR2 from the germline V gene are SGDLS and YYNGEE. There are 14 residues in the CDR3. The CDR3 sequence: CASSPTGTGGWQYF. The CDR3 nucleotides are TGTGCCAGCAGCCCTACCGGGACAGGTGGATGGCAGTACTTC.

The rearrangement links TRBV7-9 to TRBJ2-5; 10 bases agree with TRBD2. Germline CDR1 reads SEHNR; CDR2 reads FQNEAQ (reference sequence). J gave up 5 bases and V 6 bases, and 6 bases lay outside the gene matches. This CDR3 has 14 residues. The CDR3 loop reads CASRWTSGSETQYF. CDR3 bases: TGTGCCAGCAGGTGGACTAGCGGATCGGAGACCCAGTACTTC.

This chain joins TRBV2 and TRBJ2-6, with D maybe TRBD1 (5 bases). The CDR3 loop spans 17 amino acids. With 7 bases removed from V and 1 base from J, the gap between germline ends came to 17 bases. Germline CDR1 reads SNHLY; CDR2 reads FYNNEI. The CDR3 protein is CASTPGRVESGANVLTF. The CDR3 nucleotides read TGTGCCAGCACCCCGGGCAGGGTTGAGTCTGGGGCCAACGTCCTGACTTTC.

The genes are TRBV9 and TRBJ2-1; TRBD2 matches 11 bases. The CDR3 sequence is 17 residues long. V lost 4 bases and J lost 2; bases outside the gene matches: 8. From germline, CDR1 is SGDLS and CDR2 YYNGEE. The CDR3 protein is CASSNPGLAAAYNEQFF. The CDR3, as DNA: TGTGCCAGCAGCAACCCGGGACTAGCGGCCGCCTACAATGAGCAGTTCTTC.

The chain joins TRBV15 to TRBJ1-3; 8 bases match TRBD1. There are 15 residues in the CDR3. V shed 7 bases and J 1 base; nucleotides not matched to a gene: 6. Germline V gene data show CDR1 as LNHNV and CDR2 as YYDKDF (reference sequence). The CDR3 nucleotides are TGTGCCACCAAGGAAAGGACAGGGTCTGGAAACACCATATATTTT. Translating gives CATKERTGSGNTIYF.

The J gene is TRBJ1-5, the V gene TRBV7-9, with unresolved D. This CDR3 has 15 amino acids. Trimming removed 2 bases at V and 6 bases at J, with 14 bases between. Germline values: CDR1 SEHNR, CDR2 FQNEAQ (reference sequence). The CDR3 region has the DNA TGTGCCAGCAGCTTAACTGGAGGAGGGAGTCAGCCCCAGCATTTT. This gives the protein CASSLTGGGSQPQHF.

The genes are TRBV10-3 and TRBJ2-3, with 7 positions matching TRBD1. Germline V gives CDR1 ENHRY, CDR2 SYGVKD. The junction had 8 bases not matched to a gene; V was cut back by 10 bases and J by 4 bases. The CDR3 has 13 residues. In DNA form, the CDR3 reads TGTGCCACCCTCCCGGGACAGTCAGATACGCAGTATTTT. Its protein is CATLPGQSDTQYF.